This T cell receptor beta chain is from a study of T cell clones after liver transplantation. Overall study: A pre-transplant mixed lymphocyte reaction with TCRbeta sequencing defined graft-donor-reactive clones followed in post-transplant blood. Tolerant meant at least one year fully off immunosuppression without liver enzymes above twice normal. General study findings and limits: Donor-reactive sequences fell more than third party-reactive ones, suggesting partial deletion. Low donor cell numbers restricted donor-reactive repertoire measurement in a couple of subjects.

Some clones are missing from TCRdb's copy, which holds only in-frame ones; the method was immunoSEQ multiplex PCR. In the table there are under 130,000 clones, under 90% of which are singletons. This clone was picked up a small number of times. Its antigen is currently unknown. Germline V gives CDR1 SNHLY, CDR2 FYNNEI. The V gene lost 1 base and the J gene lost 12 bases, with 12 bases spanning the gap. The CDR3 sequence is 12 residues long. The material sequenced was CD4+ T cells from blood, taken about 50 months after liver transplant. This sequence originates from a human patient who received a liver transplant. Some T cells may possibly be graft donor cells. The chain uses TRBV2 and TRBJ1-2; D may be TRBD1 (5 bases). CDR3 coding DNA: TGTGCCAGCAGTGAAGGGGGCGAGGCGGACACCTTC. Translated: CASSEGGEADTF.